This is a list of T cell receptor beta chains from one sample in a study of cytomegalovirus exposure and HLA in healthy donors. TCRdb's table, derived via immunoSEQ multiplex PCR, lists solely in-frame clones and lacks some. The sample contains 85,000 to 100,000 clones, about 79% of which appear only once. Source material: PBMCs. These receptors all come from a male donor in good health and CMV-seropositive. Both conserved end residues are part of each CDR3. D genes are given only for firm matches. Size is omitted from some rows. Given values are once, few, many or a class for expanded clones.

clone_size	j_call	v_call	cdr3_length	d_call	cdr3_nt	cdr3_aa
.	TRBJ1-2	TRBV27	13	.	TGTGCCAGCAGTTTCACGGGGAGCTATGGCTACACCTTC	CASSFTGSYGYTF
.	TRBJ1-1	TRBV7-8	16	TRBD1	TGTGCCAGCAGCCCGAGGGACAGGGGTATGAACACTGAAGCTTTCTTT	CASSPRDRGMNTEAFF
.	TRBJ1-1	TRBV7-3	15	TRBD1	TGTGCCAGCAGCTCTACAGGGGGCTGGGACACTGAAGCTTTCTTT	CASSSTGGWDTEAFF
.	TRBJ1-3	TRBV6-5	15	TRBD1	TGTGCCAGCAGTTCGGGACAGGGGGCTGGAAACACCATATATTTT	CASSSGQGAGNTIYF
few	TRBJ1-6	TRBV10-1	12	TRBD1	TGCGCCACCGGGACAGTAGCGGCTCCCCTCCACTTT	CATGTVAAPLHF
.	TRBJ1-2	TRBV30	13	TRBD1	TGTGCCTCGATCCGGGACAGTAACTATGGCTACACCTTC	CASIRDSNYGYTF
.	TRBJ2-1	TRBV29-1	11	.	TGCAGCGTGAGGGTTAGCGGTGAGCAGTTCTTC	CSVRVSGEQFF
few	TRBJ1-6	TRBV5-1	14	.	TGCGCCAGCAGCTTTTCAGGGAAGGATTCACCCCTCCACTTT	CASSFSGKDSPLHF
.	TRBJ1-2	TRBV7-2	16	.	TGTGCCAGCAGCTTAGCGAATCTTAGAACAGGCTATGGCTACACCTTC	CASSLANLRTGYGYTF
.	TRBJ1-6	TRBV19	15	.	TGTGCCAGTAGTATTAGGCAGGGAAATAATTCACCCCTCCACTTT	CASSIRQGNNSPLHF
.	TRBJ2-5	TRBV7-3	14	TRBD1	TGTGCCAGCAGCTTTAGACAGGGTGCAGAGACCCAGTACTTC	CASSFRQGAETQYF
.	TRBJ2-7	TRBV19	15	TRBD1	TGTGCCAGCACCGGGGGGGACAGGGGCCGCTACGAGCAGTACTTC	CASTGGDRGRYEQYF
.	TRBJ2-2	TRBV6-5	14	TRBD1	TGTGCCAGTTTCCGGGCAGGGGGCGGCGGGGAGCTGTTTTTT	CASFRAGGGGELFF